The T cell receptor (beta chain) under discussion was sequenced for a study of T cell changes during pregnancy in multiple sclerosis. V was trimmed by 6 bases and J by 7 bases, leaving 12 bases between them. The CDR3 has 11 residues. Germline loops: CDR1 DFQATT, CDR2 SNEGSKA (reference sequence). Method: immunoSEQ multiplex PCR; TCRdb's copy keeps in-frame clones and lacks some. The repertoire holds 40,000 to 45,000 clones, 80% to 95% seen once, with 0.65% to 0.9% in the top ten. The sequence was obtained from a female donor with multiple sclerosis, enrolled in a pregnancy study. The source material was CD4+ T cells from peripheral blood mononuclear cells, sampled before pregnancy. The V and J genes are TRBV20-1 and TRBJ1-2; D might be TRBD1 (6 bases). The CDR3 DNA reads TGCAGTGCCTCGCACAGGGCTGGCTACACCTTC. Translating gives CSASHRAGYTF.